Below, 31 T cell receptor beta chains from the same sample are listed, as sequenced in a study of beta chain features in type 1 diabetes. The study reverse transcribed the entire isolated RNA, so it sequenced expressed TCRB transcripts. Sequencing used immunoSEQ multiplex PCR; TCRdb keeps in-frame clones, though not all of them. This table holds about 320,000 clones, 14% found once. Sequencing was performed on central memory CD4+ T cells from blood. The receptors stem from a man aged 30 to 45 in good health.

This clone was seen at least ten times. The CDR3 reads CASSAQTALDEQYF. Written as DNA, the CDR3 is TGTGCCAGCAGTGCCCAGACCGCTTTGGACGAGCAGTACTTC. This chain joins TRBV2 and TRBJ2-7; D not certain. The CDR3 is 14 residues long. Looked up from germline, CDR1 is SNHLY and CDR2 is FYNNEI. The ends were cut back, 4 bases at V and 5 bases at J, with 15 bases in the middle. Combining the CDR3 with reference TRBV2 and TRBJ2-7 gives the whole variable domain EPEVTQTPSHQVTQMGQEVILRCVPISNHLYFYWYRQILGQKVEFLVSFYNNEISEKSEIFDDQFSVERPDGSNFTLKIRSTKLEDSAMYFCASSAQTALDEQYFGPGTRLTVT.

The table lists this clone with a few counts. CDR3 sequence reads: CASSLAAGAGGGSKNIQYF. In DNA form, the CDR3 reads TGTGCCAGCAGCTTAGCAGCGGGGGCTGGAGGGGGCTCCAAAAACATTCAGTACTTC. The chain has TRBV7-9 and TRBJ2-4, with D maybe TRBD2 (8 bases). Germline V gene sequence: CDR1 SEHNR, CDR2 FQNEAQ (reference sequence). The CDR3 covers 19 residues. V was pared by 0 bases and J by 2 bases, with 20 bases between.

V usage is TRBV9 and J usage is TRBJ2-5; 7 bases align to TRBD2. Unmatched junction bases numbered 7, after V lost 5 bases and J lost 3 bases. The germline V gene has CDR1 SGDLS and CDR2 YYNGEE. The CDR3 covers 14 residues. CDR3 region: CASSEAGREETQYF. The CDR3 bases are TGTGCCAGCAGTGAAGCGGGGAGGGAAGAGACCCAGTACTTC.

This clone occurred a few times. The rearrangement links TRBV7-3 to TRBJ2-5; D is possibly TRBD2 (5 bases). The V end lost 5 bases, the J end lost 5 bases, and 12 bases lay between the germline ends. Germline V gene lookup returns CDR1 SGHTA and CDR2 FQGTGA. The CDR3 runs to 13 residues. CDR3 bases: TGTGCCAGCAGCGCCGCGGGCGGGGAGACCCAGTACTTC. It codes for CASSAAGGETQYF.

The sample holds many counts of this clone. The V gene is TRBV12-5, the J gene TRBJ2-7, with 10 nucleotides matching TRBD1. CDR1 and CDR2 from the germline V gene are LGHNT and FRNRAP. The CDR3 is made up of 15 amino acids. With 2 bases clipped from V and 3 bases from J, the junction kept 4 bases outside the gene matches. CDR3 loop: CASGLHRDRGYEQYF. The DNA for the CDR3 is TGTGCTAGTGGTTTGCACCGGGACAGGGGCTACGAGCAGTACTTC.

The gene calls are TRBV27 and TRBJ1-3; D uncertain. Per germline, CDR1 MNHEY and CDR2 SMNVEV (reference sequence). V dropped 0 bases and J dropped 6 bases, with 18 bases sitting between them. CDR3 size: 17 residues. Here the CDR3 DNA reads TGTGCCAGCAGTTTATCGAACCCGGGTCTCCTCGCAAACACCATATATTTT. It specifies CASSLSNPGLLANTIYF.

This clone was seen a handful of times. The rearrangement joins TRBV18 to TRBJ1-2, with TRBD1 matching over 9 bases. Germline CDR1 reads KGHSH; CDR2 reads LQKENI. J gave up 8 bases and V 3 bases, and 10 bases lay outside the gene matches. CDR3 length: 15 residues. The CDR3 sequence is CASSPERDRVYGYTF. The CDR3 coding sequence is TGTGCCAGCTCACCCGAAAGGGACAGGGTTTACGGCTACACCTTC.

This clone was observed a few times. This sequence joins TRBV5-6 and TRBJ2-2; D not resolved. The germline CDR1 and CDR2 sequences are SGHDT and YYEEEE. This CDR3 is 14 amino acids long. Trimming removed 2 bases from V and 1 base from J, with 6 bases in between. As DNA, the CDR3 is TGTGCCAGCAGCTTTCGACAGAACACCGGGGAGCTGTTTTTT. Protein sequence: CASSFRQNTGELFF.

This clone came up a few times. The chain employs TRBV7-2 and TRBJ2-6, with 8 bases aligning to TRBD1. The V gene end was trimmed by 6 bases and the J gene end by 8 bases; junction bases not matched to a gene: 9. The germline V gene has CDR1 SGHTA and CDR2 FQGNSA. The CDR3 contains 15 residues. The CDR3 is CASSPDTGGTNVLTF. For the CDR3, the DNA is TGTGCCAGCAGTCCAGACACAGGGGGTACCAACGTCCTGACTTTC.

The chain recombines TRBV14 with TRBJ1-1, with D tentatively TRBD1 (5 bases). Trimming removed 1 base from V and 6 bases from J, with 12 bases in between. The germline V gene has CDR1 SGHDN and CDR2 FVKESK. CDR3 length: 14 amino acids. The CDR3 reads CASSQGGRGAEAFF. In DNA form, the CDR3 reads TGTGCCAGCAGCCAAGGGGGGAGAGGAGCTGAAGCTTTCTTT.

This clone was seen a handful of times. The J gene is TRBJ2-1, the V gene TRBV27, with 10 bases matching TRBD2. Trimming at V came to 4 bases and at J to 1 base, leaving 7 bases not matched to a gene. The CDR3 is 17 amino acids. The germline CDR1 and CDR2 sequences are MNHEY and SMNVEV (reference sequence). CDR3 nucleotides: TGTGCCAGCAGTTCCCCAAGGACTAGCGGTTCCTACAATGAGCAGTTCTTC. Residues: CASSSPRTSGSYNEQFF.

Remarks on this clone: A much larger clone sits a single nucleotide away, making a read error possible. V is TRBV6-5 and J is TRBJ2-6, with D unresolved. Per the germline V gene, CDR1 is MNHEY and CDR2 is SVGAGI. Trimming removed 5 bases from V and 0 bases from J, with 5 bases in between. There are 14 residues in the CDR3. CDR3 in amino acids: CASSLSSGANVLTF. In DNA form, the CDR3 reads TGTGCCAGCAGTCTAAGCTCTGGGGCCAACGTCCTGACTTTC.

CDR3 DNA: TGTGCCAGCAGCTTAGGCAGCTCCTATGGCTACACCTTC. Amino acid sequence: CASSLGSSYGYTF. The chain joins TRBV7-8 to TRBJ1-2; no firm D call. The CDR3 is made up of 13 amino acids. The V end was cut by 1 base, the J end by 4 bases, with 7 bases between. Germline CDR1 is SGHVS and CDR2 is FQNEAQ.

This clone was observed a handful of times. The CDR3 bases are TGTGCCAGTAGTATTGGCGGGAGGGCCCGGGACATTCAGTACTTC. Translation: CASSIGGRARDIQYF. The chain couples TRBV19 to TRBJ2-4; 9 bases are shared with TRBD2. CDR1 and CDR2 from the germline V gene are LNHDA and SQIVND (reference sequence). The length of the CDR3 is 15 residues. The V and J ends lost 3 bases and 8 bases, in that order; junction bases with no gene match: 8.

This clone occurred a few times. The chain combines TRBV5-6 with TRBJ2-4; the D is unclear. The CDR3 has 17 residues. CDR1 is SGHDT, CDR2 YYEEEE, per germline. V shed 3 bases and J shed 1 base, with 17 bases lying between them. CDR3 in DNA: TGTGCCAGCAGCTCCCTCGTAGGGCCTGGGGCCAAAAACATTCAGTACTTC. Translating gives CASSSLVGPGAKNIQYF.

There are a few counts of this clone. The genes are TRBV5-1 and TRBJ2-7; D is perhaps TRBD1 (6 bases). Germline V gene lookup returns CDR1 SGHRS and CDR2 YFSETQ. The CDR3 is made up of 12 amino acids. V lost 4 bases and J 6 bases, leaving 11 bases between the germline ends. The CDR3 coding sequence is TGCGCCAGCAGCCCGGGACAAGGCGAGCAGTACTTC. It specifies CASSPGQGEQYF.

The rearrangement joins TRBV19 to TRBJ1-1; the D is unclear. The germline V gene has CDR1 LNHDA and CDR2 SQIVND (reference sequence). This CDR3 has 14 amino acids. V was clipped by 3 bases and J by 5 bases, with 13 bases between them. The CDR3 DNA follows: TGTGCCAGTAGTATCGGTGGGCGAGGGACTGAAGCTTTCTTT. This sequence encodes CASSIGGRGTEAFF. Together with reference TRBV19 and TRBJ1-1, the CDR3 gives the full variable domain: DGGITQSPKYLFRKEGQNVTLSCEQNLNHDAMYWYRQDPGQGLRLIYYSQIVNDFQKGDIAEGYSVSREKKESFPLTVTSAQKNPTAFYLCASSIGGRGTEAFFGQGTRLTVV.

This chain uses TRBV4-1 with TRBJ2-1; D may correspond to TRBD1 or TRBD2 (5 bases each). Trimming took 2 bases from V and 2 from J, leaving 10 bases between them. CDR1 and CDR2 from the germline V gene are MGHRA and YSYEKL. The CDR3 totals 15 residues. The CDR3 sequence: CASSQRDDPYNEQFF. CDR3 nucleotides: TGCGCCAGCAGCCAAAGGGACGACCCCTACAATGAGCAGTTCTTC.

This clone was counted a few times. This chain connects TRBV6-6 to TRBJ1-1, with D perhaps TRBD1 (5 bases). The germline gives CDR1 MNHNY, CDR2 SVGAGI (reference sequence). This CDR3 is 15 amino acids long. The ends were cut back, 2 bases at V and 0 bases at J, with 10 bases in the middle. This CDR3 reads CASSYVMGLNTEAFF. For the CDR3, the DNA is TGTGCCAGCAGTTACGTAATGGGACTGAACACTGAAGCTTTCTTT.

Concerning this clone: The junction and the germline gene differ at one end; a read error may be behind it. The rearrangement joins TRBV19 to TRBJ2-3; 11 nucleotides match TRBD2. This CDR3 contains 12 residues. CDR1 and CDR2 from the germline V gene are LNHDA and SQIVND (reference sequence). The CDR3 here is CASSIKGLAATF. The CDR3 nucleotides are TGTGCCAGTAGTATAAAGGGACTAGCGGCAACGTTT.

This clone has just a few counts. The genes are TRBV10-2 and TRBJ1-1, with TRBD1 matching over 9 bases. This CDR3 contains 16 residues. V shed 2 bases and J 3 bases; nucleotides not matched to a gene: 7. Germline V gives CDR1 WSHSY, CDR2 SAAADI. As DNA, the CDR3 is TGCGCCAGCAGTGAGGTGGGACAGGGATGGGACACTGAAGCTTTCTTT. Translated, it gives CASSEVGQGWDTEAFF.

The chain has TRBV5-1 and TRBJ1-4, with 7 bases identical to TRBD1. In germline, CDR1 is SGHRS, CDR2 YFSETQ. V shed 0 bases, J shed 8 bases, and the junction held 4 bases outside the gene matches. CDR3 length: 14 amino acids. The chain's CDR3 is CASSLDRGREKLFF. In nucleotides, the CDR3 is TGCGCCAGCAGCTTGGACAGGGGAAGAGAAAAACTGTTTTTT.

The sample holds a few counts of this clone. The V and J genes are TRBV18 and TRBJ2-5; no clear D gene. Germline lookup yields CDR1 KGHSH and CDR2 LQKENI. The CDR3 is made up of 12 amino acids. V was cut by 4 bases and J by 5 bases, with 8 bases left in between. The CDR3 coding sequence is TGTGCCAGCTCACAGCGTGGGGAGACCCAGTACTTC. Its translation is CASSQRGETQYF.

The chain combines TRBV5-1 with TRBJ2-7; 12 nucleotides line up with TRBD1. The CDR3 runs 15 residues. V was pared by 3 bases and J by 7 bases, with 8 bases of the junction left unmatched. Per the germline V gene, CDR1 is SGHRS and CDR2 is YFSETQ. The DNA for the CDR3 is TGCGCCAGCAGCTCAAGGGGGACAGGGGGCCGGGAGCAGTACTTC. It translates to CASSSRGTGGREQYF.

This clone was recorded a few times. CDR3 sequence: CASSHRDRHISYEQYV. In nucleotides, the CDR3 is TGCGCCAGCAGTCATAGGGACAGGCATATCTCCTACGAGCAGTACGTC. V is TRBV23-1 and J is TRBJ2-7; TRBD1 agrees at 8 bases. TRBV23-1 is reported as an ORF; its role is uncertain. This CDR3 contains 16 residues. Trimming removed 3 bases from V and 0 bases from J; junction bases left unmatched: 7.

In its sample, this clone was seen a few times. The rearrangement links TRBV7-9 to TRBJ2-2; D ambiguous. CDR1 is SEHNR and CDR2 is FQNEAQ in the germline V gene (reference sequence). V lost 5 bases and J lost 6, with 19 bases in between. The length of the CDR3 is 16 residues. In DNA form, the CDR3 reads TGTGCCAGCAGCCGAGACTGGGCCCGGTTGGCCGGGGAGCTGTTTTTT. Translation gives CASSRDWARLAGELFF.

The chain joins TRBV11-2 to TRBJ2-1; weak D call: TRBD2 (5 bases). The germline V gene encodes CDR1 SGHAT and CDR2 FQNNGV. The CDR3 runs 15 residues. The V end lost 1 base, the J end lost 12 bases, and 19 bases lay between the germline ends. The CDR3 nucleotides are TGTGCCAGCAGCTTAGCGGGCCTGAAGGGAGAGGGGCAGTTCTTC. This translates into CASSLAGLKGEGQFF.

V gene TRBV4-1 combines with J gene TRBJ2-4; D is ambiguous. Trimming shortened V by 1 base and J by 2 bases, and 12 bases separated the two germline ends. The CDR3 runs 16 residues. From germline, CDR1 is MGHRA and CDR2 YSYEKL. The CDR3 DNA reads TGCGCCAGCAGCCAAGCTATTAGCACTCCCAAAAACATTCAGTACTTC. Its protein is CASSQAISTPKNIQYF.

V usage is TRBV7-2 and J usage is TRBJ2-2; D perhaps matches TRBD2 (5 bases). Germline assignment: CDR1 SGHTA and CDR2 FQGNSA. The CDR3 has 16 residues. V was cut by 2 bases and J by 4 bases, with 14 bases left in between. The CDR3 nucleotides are TGTGCCAGCAGCTTAAAAGGAGGTCGCCTCACCGGGGAGCTGTTTTTT. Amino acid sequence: CASSLKGGRLTGELFF.

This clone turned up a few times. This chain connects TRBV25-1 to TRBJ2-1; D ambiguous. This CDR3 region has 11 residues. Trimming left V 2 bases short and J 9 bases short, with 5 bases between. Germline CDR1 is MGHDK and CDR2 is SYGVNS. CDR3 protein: CASSEVGEQFF. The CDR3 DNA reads TGTGCCAGCAGTGAAGTGGGTGAGCAGTTCTTC.

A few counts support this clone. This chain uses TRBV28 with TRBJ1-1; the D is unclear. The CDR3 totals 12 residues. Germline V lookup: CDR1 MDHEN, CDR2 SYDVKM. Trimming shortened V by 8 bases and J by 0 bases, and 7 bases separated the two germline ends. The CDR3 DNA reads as TGTGCCAGCGGAACAGTGAACACTGAAGCTTTCTTT. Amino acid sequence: CASGTVNTEAFF.